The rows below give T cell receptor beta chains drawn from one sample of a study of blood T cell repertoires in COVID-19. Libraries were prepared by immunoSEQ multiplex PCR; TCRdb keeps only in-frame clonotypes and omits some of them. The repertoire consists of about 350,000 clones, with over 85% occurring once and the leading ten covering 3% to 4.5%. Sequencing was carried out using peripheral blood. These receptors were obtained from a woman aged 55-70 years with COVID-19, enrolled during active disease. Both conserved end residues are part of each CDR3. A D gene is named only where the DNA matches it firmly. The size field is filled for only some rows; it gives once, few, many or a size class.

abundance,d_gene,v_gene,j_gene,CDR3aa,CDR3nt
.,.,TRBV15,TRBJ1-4,CATSRSKINEKLFF,TGTGCCACCAGCAGATCTAAGATAAATGAAAAACTGTTTTTT
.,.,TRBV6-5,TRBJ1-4,CASTSNRASNEKLFF,TGTGCCAGCACCTCCAACAGGGCGTCTAATGAAAAACTGTTTTTT
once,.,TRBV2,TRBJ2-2,CASSVQPNTGELFF,TGTGCCAGCAGTGTACAGCCTAACACCGGGGAGCTGTTTTTT
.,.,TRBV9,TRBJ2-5,CASSVDNSRETQYF,TGTGCCAGCAGCGTAGATAATAGCCGAGAGACCCAGTACTTC
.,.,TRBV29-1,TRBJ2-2,CSVVQGPLNTGELFF,TGCAGCGTTGTACAGGGTCCCCTTAACACCGGGGAGCTGTTTTTT
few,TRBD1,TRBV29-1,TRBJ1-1,CSVGTGFGTEAFF,TGCAGCGTTGGGACAGGGTTTGGGACTGAAGCTTTCTTT
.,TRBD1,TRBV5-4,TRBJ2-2,CASSLGPQTRGQAGELFF,TGTGCCAGCAGCTTGGGGCCACAAACCAGGGGGCAAGCCGGGGAGCTGTTTTTT
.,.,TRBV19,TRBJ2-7,CASSIGQVYEQYF,TGTGCCAGTAGTATAGGACAGGTCTACGAGCAGTACTTC
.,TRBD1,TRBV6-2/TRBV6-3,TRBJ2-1,CASSFRDRGNEQFF,TGTGCCAGCAGTTTCCGGGACAGGGGTAATGAGCAGTTCTTC
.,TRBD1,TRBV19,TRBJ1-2,CASSIRQGAGASFNYGYTF,TGTGCCAGTAGTATAAGACAGGGGGCCGGTGCATCCTTCAACTATGGCTACACCTTC
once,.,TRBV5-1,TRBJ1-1,CASSWTGGDTEAFF,TGCGCCAGCAGCTGGACGGGGGGTGACACTGAAGCTTTCTTT
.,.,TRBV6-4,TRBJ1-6,CASKGDGQGSSPLHF,TGTGCCAGCAAAGGAGACGGGCAGGGGTCCTCACCCCTCCACTTT
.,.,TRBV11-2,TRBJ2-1,CASSLGGEQFF,TGTGCCAGCAGCTTAGGAGGGGAGCAGTTCTTC
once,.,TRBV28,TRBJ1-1,CASSPRRGPNTEAFF,TGTGCCAGCAGTCCGAGGAGGGGTCCGAACACTGAAGCTTTCTTT
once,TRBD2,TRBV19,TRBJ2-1,CASSIRRSGGLGNEQFF,TGTGCCAGTAGTATCCGACGTAGCGGGGGGCTCGGCAATGAGCAGTTCTTC
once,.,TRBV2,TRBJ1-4,CASSEALLGDATNEKLFF,TGTGCCAGCAGTGAAGCGCTTCTAGGGGATGCAACTAATGAAAAACTGTTTTTT
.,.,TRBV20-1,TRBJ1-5,CSARAEPQHF,TGCAGTGCTAGAGCGGAGCCCCAGCATTTT
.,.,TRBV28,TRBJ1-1,CASLGWSGMNTEAFF,TGTGCCAGCCTTGGTTGGTCAGGGATGAACACTGAAGCTTTCTTT
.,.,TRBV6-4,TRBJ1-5,CASSVTRNQPQHF,TGTGCCAGCAGTGTCACACGTAATCAGCCCCAGCATTTT
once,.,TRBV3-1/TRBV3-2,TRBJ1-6,CASSLRGGGYNSPLHF,TGTGCCAGCAGCCTCCGAGGGGGGGGATATAATTCACCCCTCCACTTT
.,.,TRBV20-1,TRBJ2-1,CSAETAGEQFF,TGCAGTGCTGAGACAGCTGGTGAGCAGTTCTTC
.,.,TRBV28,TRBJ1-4,CASSLSGINEKLFF,TGTGCCAGCAGTTTATCCGGGATTAATGAAAAACTGTTTTTT
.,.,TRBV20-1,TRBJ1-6,CSASTRGKAENSPLHF,TGCAGTGCTAGTACGAGAGGCAAGGCGGAAAATTCACCCCTCCACTTT
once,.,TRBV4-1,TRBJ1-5,CASSQDSGDSRNQPQHF,TGCGCCAGCAGCCAAGATTCCGGGGATTCGCGCAATCAGCCCCAGCATTTT
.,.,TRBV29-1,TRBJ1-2,CSVEVLEGKGGYTF,TGCAGCGTTGAAGTTCTCGAGGGTAAAGGGGGCTACACCTTC
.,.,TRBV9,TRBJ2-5,CASSEGGEAETQYF,TGTGCCAGCAGCGAGGGGGGGGAAGCGGAGACCCAGTACTTC
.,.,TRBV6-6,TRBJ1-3,CASSYSIHSGNTIYF,TGTGCCAGCAGTTACTCAATTCACTCTGGAAACACCATATATTTT
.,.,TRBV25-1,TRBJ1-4,CASRQAESEKLFF,TGTGCCAGTCGACAGGCTGAGAGTGAAAAACTGTTTTTT